This is a list of T cell receptor beta chains from one sample in a study of cytomegalovirus exposure and HLA in healthy donors. TCRdb keeps only in-frame clones here, not all; method: immunoSEQ multiplex PCR. The profile covers 120,000 to 150,000 clones, with approximately 81% appearing a single time and more than 4% taken by the ten largest. Sequenced: PBMCs. These receptors were taken from a woman between 35 and 50 years old in good health and CMV-seropositive. Each CDR3 is given with its conserved first and last residue. D genes are given only for firm matches. Expanded clones get a size class; other rows say once, few or many, or leave the size out.

d_call	v_call	j_call	clone_size	cdr3_aa
-	TRBV10-3	TRBJ1-1	-	CAISFDRNTEAFF
-	TRBV27	TRBJ1-2	-	CASSSSTRTNYGYTF
-	TRBV6-6	TRBJ2-5	-	CASNGGVVAETQYF
-	TRBV10-3	TRBJ1-3	-	CAISDPSSGNTIYF
TRBD1	TRBV7-9	TRBJ1-1	-	CASSTGGQGATEAFF
-	TRBV11-1	TRBJ1-3	once	CASSRPGLSGNTIYF
-	TRBV7-2	TRBJ2-7	few	CASSLGGVYEQYF
-	TRBV29-1	TRBJ1-2	-	CSVAQVGYTF
-	TRBV2	TRBJ2-1	-	CASNPITGIGEQFF
TRBD1	TRBV5-4	TRBJ1-2	-	CASSLQGASPTYGYTF
TRBD1	TRBV5-4	TRBJ2-3	-	CASSQRGLGTDTQYF
TRBD2	TRBV28	TRBJ2-1	-	CASTPSSGNSYNEQFF
-	TRBV27	TRBJ1-2	few	CASSLRGADGYTF
TRBD1	TRBV2	TRBJ1-2	-	CASSEAQGAVKGYTF
-	TRBV5-4	TRBJ1-5	-	CASSQGQALRQPQHF
-	TRBV12-2	TRBJ2-7	-	CASRFLLAGGALAGYEQYF
TRBD1	TRBV7-3	TRBJ1-1	-	CASSPQGFNTEAFF
TRBD1	TRBV18	TRBJ2-4	few	CASSPPAGGRDIQYF
-	TRBV6-5	TRBJ2-5	-	CASSVSAGAGETQYF
-	TRBV9	TRBJ2-3	-	CASSAASGGTDTQYF
-	TRBV9	TRBJ1-1	-	CASSVSGGVTEAFF
TRBD1	TRBV5-1	TRBJ2-3	once	CASKLRTGGTDTQYF